This TCR beta chain stems from a study of T cell responses to AZD1222 COVID-19 vaccine. Method: immunoSEQ multiplex PCR; TCRdb's copy keeps in-frame clones and lacks some. The sample has over 130,000 clones; 85% to 90% are singletons. CDR1 SGHNT and CDR2 YYREEE come from the germline V gene (reference sequence). This CDR3 is built from 16 residues. The junction had 10 bases not matched to a gene; V was cut back by 3 bases and J by 4 bases. The material was peripheral blood, obtained 28 days after the second AZD1222 dose. The sequence was collected from an adult who received the AZD1222 COVID-19 vaccine. The chain employs TRBV5-4 and TRBJ2-3; TRBD2 aligns across 8 bases. CDR3 region: CASSSPLAGSADTQYF. CDR3 DNA sequence: TGTGCCAGCAGCTCGCCTCTAGCGGGCAGCGCAGATACGCAGTATTTT.